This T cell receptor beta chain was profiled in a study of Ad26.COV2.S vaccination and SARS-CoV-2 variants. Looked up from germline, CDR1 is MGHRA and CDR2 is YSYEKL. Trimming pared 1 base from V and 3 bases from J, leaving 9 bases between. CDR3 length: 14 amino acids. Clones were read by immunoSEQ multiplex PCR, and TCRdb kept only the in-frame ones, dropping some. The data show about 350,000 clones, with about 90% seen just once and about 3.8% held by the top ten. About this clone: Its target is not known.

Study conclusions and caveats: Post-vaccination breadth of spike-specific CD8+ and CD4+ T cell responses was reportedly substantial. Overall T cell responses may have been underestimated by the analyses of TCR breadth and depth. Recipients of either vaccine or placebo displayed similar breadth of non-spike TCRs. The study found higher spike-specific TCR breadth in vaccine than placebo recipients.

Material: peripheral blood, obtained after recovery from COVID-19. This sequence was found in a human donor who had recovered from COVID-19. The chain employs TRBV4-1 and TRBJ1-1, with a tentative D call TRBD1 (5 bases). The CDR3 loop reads CASSQGARDTEAFF. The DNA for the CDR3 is TGCGCCAGCAGCCAAGGTGCCAGGGACACTGAAGCTTTCTTT.